This T cell receptor beta chain was retrieved from a study of shared clonotypes between healthy human individuals. As for the study in general: The study drew on a couple of women and three men aged 18 to 49 as donors.

The CDR3 has 16 residues. The germline V gene has CDR1 MDHEN and CDR2 SYDVKM. V was trimmed by 3 bases and J by 4 bases, leaving 18 bases between them. Each cell subset's genomic DNA was divided evenly among several immunoSEQ plates. Some clones are missing from TCRdb's copy, which holds only in-frame ones; the method was immunoSEQ multiplex PCR. The data contain about 460,000 clones, 70% to 80% of them singletons. The clonotype was recovered from a middle-aged woman in good health. Some clones in this sample may be carry-over from other donors' samples. The chain recombines TRBV28 with TRBJ1-2; maybe TRBD1 (6 bases). The specimen was PBMCs. CDR3 nucleotides: TGTGCCAGCAGTTTGAGGAGGGGGGGGACCCTCTATGGCTACACCTTC. It specifies CASSLRRGGTLYGYTF.